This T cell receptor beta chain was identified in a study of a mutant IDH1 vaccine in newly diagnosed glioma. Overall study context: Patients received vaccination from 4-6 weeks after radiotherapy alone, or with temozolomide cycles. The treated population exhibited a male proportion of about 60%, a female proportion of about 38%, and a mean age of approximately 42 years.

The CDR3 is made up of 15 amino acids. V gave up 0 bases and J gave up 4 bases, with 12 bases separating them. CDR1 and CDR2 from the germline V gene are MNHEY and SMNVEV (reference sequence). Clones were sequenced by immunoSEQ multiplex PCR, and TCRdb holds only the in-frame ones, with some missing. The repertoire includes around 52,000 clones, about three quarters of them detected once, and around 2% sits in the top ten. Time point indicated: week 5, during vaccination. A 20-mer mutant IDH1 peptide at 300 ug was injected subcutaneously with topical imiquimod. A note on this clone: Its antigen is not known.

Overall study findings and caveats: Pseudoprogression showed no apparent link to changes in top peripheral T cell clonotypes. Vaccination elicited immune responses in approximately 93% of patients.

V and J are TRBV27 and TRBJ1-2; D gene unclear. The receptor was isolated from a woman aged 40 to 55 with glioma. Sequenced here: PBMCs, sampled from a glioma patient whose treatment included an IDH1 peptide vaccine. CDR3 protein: CASSLSLDQIYGYTF. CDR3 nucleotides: TGTGCCAGCAGTTTATCTCTTGACCAGATCTATGGCTACACCTTC.